A selection of T cell receptor beta chains follows, all from one sample in a study of blood T cell repertoires in COVID-19. Clones were read by immunoSEQ multiplex PCR, and TCRdb kept only the in-frame ones, dropping some. The sample shows about 160,000 clones, around four fifths of them seen only once. Sequenced: PBMCs or T cells enriched from blood (not recorded which). These receptor sequences come from a man between 45 and 60 years old who had recovered from COVID-19. Both conserved end residues are part of each CDR3. D genes are given only for firm matches. Not every row has a clone size; where given, it reads once, few, many or a size class.

v_call	d_call	j_call	clone_size	cdr3_nt	cdr3_aa
TRBV2	TRBD2	TRBJ2-5	-	TGTGCCAGCAGTGCCCGGGGACTAGCGGGGAAGGGTGGAGAGACCCAGTACTTC	CASSARGLAGKGGETQYF
TRBV19	TRBD1	TRBJ1-1	-	TGTGCCAGTACCAAAGGACAGGGGTATAACACTGAAGCTTTCTTT	CASTKGQGYNTEAFF
TRBV7-8	-	TRBJ2-1	few	TGTGCCAGCAGCTTAGATTGGCAGCGATACAATGAGCAGTTCTTC	CASSLDWQRYNEQFF
TRBV29-1	TRBD1	TRBJ2-1	few	TGCAGCGTTGAAGATAAAGGGACAGGGATTTGGGGTGAGCAGTTCTTC	CSVEDKGTGIWGEQFF
TRBV5-6	-	TRBJ2-1	-	TGTGCCAGCAGCTGGCGAGGCAGGGATAACGATGAGCAGTTCTTC	CASSWRGRDNDEQFF
TRBV27	TRBD1	TRBJ2-7	-	TGTGCCAGCAGTTCATCCGGGACAGGGCGCAACGAGCAGTACTTC	CASSSSGTGRNEQYF
TRBV24-1	TRBD2	TRBJ2-1	-	TGTGCCACCAGTGATTCGGGACTAGAAAGCTCCTACAATGAGCAGTTCTTC	CATSDSGLESSYNEQFF
TRBV12-5	TRBD1	TRBJ1-3	few	TGTGCTAGTGGCCTCTCTTGGGACAGCTCTGGAAACACCATATATTTT	CASGLSWDSSGNTIYF
TRBV7-6	-	TRBJ1-3	-	TGTGCCAGCAGCTTAGAGGTTCCGGGAACGTCTGGAAACACCATATATTTT	CASSLEVPGTSGNTIYF
TRBV7-8	-	TRBJ2-7	once	TGTGCCAGCAGCTCAGGAGGAGACTTCTACGAGCAGTACTTC	CASSSGGDFYEQYF
TRBV13	-	TRBJ1-4	-	TGTGCCAGCAGCTTAGCCACAGGTTCGGCAAAACTGTTTTTT	CASSLATGSAKLFF
TRBV9	-	TRBJ1-2	-	TGTGCCAGCAGCGTAGTGCGGGATACGGGCTATGGCTACACCTTC	CASSVVRDTGYGYTF
TRBV3-1/TRBV3-2	-	TRBJ1-1	-	TGTGCCAGCAGCCAAGAGGGGCGGCATCCGAACACTGAAGCTTTCTTT	CASSQEGRHPNTEAFF
TRBV20-1	TRBD1	TRBJ1-2	few	TGCAGTGCTAGTGATCCAATACAGGGGAGACATGGCTACACCTTC	CSASDPIQGRHGYTF
TRBV6-5	-	TRBJ2-7	-	TGTGCCAGCAGTTTGGAGTTCTACGAGCAGTACTTC	CASSLEFYEQYF
TRBV6-5	-	TRBJ1-4	once	TGTGCCAGCAGGTATAGGGGTGAGAAGAAACTGTTTTTT	CASRYRGEKKLFF
TRBV5-1	TRBD1	TRBJ1-1	-	TGCGCCAGCAGCCGACAGGGTTTCGCGAACACTGAAGCTTTCTTT	CASSRQGFANTEAFF
TRBV6-5	-	TRBJ1-4	-	TGTGCCAGCAGTTTCGACGGGAAAAATGAAAAACTGTTTTTT	CASSFDGKNEKLFF
TRBV15	-	TRBJ2-7	-	TGTGCCACCAGCAGCCCTATCGGTTCCTACGAGCAGTACTTC	CATSSPIGSYEQYF
TRBV24-1	-	TRBJ2-2	-	TGTGCCACCAGTGATTCGGAGATCGGGGAGCTGTTTTTT	CATSDSEIGELFF
TRBV2	-	TRBJ1-2	few	TGTGCCAGCAGTCGAGACAGAGCCTCGTTTCGTGGCTACACCTTC	CASSRDRASFRGYTF
TRBV27	-	TRBJ2-1	once	TGTGCCAGCAGTTTGGGCAGGTTCCCGAAAGTTGAGCAGTTCTTC	CASSLGRFPKVEQFF
TRBV6-2/TRBV6-3	-	TRBJ2-4	-	TGTGCCAGCAGTTACCCCCCAGGGTCGCACCTGACCAACATTCAGTACTTC	CASSYPPGSHLTNIQYF
TRBV19	-	TRBJ2-3	-	TGTGCCAGTAGTATTCCAGGGTTGGGCACAGATACGCAGTATTTT	CASSIPGLGTDTQYF
TRBV12-3/TRBV12-4	TRBD1	TRBJ2-3	once	TGTGCCAGCAACCAGGACAGGGCGTCGCAGTATTTT	CASNQDRASQYF
TRBV6-5	TRBD1	TRBJ1-5	-	TGTGCCAGCAGCTCGGGACAGCATCTAAATCAGCCCCAGCATTTT	CASSSGQHLNQPQHF
TRBV7-9	TRBD1	TRBJ1-1	-	TGTGCCAGCAGCCCGGGACAGGGGGGCAGGAACACTGAAGCTTTCTTT	CASSPGQGGRNTEAFF
TRBV7-2	TRBD2	TRBJ2-1	many	TGTGCCAGCTCCCGAAGGCCGTTAGCGGGGGGACTCCTTTACAATGAGCAGTTCTTC	CASSRRPLAGGLLYNEQFF
TRBV5-4	-	TRBJ1-2	-	TGTGCCAGCAGCTTCGACAGAGATAACTATGGCTACACCTTC	CASSFDRDNYGYTF
TRBV2	-	TRBJ2-2	-	TGTGCCAGCAGTCTGACTCAGACGAACACCGGGGAGCTGTTTTTT	CASSLTQTNTGELFF
TRBV7-8	-	TRBJ2-1	few	TGTGCCAGCAGCGCGCTACGGGACTCTTACTACAATGAGCAGTTCTTC	CASSALRDSYYNEQFF
TRBV30	-	TRBJ1-5	-	TGTGCCTGGAGGACCAAGGGGGAGTGTCAGCCCCAGCATTTT	CAWRTKGECQPQHF
TRBV15	TRBD2	TRBJ2-1	-	TGTGCCACCAGCAGAGATCTGGGCGGGGGTTTCTCCTACAATGAGCAGTTCTTC	CATSRDLGGGFSYNEQFF
TRBV6-6	-	TRBJ2-7	-	TGTGCCAGCACCCGCGGCGGGTCGAGCTCCTACGAGCAGTACTTC	CASTRGGSSSYEQYF
TRBV7-9	-	TRBJ1-1	-	TGTGCCAGCCATGGGGATCGGGGGGCGAGCACTGAAGCTTTCTTT	CASHGDRGASTEAFF
TRBV19	-	TRBJ2-2	once	TGTGCCAGTAGTGTCCGGGGACAGAACACCGGGGAGCTGTTTTTT	CASSVRGQNTGELFF
TRBV10-1	-	TRBJ2-7	-	TGCGCCAGCAGGGATCACAGGGGAGGCTACGAGCAGTACTTC	CASRDHRGGYEQYF